This T cell receptor beta chain was identified in a study of lymphopenia after photon versus proton radiotherapy. Study-wide points: Post-nadir diversity loss with photons came from oligoclonal expansion, particularly CD8+ Temra cells. Photon-treated patients lost naive T cells and TCR diversity; proton-treated stayed stable.

Libraries were prepared by immunoSEQ multiplex PCR; TCRdb keeps only in-frame clonotypes and omits some of them. The sample holds about 61,000 clones; more than 75% are singletons and the top ten take more than 2%. Turning to this clone: Its specificity is unknown.

The clonotype comes from a middle-aged man with gastric cancer. The sample consisted of peripheral blood, taken from a patient treated with photon-based radiotherapy.

CDR3 region: CASSPTPGPMYEQYF. CDR3 nucleotides: TGTGCCAGCAGCCCAACACCAGGGCCGATGTACGAGCAGTACTTC. V and J are TRBV7-3 and TRBJ2-7; a weak D match, TRBD1 (5 bases). V was cut by 5 bases and J by 4 bases, with 18 bases left in between. The CDR3 length is 15 residues. Germline loops: CDR1 SGHTA, CDR2 FQGTGA.